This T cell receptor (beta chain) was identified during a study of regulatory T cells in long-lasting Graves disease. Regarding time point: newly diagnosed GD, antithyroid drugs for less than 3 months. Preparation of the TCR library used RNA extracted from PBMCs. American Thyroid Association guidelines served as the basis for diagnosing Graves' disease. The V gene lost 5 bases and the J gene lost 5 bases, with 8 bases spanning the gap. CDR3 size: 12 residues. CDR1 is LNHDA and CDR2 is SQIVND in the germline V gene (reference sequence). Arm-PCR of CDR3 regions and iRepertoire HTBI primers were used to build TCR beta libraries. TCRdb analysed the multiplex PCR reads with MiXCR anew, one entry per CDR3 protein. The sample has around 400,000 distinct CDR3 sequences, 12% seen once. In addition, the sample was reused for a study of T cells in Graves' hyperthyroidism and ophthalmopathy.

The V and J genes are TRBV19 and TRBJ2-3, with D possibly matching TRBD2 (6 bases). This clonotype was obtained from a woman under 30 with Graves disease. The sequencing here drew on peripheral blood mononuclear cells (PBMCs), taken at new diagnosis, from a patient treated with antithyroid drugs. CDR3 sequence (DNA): TGTGCCAGTAGTTGGCGGGGAGATACGCAGTATTTT. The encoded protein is CASSWRGDTQYF.